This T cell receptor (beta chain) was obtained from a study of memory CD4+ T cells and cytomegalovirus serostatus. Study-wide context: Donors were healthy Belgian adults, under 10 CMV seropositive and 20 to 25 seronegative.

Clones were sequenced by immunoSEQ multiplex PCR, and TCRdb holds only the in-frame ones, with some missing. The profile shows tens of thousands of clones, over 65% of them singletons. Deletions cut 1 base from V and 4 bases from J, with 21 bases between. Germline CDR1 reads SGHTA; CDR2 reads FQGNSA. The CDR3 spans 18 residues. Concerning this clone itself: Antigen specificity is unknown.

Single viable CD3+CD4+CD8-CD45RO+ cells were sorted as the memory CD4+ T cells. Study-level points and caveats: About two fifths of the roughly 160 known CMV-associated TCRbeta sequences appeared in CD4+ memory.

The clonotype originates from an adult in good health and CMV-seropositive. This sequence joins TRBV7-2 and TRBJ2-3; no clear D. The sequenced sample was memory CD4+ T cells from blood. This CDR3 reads CASSLVHQSPTTPDTQYF. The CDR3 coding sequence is TGTGCCAGCAGCTTAGTTCATCAGTCCCCTACAACTCCAGATACGCAGTATTTT.